This T cell receptor beta chain was sequenced for a study of T cell changes during pregnancy in multiple sclerosis. Clones were sequenced by immunoSEQ multiplex PCR, and TCRdb holds only the in-frame ones, with some missing. This sample has 90,000 or so clones, with 80% to 95% found just once. The CDR3 covers 15 residues. CDR1 is MDHEN and CDR2 is SYDVKM in the germline V gene. V lost 5 bases and J lost 0; bases outside the gene matches: 5. V and J are TRBV28 and TRBJ1-1, with 8 positions matching TRBD1. The source is a female donor with multiple sclerosis, enrolled in a pregnancy study. Specimen: peripheral blood, collected before pregnancy. This CDR3 is CASSLPGQVNTEAFF. CDR3 bases: TGTGCCAGCAGTCTCCCGGGACAGGTGAACACTGAAGCTTTCTTT.